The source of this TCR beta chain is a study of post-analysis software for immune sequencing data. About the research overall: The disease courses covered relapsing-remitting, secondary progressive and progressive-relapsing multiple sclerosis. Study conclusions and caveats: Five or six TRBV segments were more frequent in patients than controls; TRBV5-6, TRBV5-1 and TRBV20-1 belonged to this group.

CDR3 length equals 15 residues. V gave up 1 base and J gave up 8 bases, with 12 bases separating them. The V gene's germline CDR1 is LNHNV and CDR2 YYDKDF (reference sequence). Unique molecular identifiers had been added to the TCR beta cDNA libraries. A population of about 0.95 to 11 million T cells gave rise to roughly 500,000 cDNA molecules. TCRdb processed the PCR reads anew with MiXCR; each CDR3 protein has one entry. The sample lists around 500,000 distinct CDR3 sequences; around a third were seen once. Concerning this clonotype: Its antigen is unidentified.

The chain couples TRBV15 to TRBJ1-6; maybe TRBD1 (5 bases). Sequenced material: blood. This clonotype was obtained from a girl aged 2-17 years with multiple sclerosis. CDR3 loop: CATSRVDSTDSPLHF. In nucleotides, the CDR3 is TGTGCCACCAGCAGAGTCGACAGTACGGATTCACCCCTCCACTTT.